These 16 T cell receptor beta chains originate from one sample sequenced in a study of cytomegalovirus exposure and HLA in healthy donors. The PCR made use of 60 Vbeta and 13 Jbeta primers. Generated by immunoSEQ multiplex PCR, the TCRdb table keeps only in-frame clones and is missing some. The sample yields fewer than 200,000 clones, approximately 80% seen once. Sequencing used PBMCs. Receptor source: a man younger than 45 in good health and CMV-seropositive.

The CDR3 region has the DNA TGTGCCAGCAGTGAAGGAGCGGGGGGCACAGATACGCAGTATTTT. It codes for CASSEGAGGTDTQYF. V usage is TRBV6-4 and J usage is TRBJ2-3, with 8 bases matching TRBD2. Germline CDR1 MRHNA, CDR2 SNTAGT. This CDR3 region has 15 residues. V lost 3 bases, J lost 1 base, and 3 bases stayed unmatched.

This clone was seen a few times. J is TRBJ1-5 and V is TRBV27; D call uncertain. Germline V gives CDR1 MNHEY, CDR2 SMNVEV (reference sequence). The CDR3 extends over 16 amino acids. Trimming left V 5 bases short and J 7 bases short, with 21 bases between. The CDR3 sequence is CASSMTSGSIQQPQHF. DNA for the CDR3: TGTGCCAGCAGTATGACCTCCGGGTCCATCCAACAGCCCCAGCATTTT.

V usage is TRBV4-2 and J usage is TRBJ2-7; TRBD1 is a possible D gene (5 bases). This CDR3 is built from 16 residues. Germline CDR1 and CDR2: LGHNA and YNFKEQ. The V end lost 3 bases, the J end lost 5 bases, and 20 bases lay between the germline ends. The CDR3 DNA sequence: TGTGCCAGCAGCCAGCCGTGGCAGGGTAATCGGCACGAGCAGTACTTC. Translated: CASSQPWQGNRHEQYF.

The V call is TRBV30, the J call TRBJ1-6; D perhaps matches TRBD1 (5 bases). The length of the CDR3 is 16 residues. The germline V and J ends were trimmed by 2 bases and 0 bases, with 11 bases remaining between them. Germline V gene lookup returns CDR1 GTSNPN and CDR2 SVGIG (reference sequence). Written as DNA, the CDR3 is TGTGCCTGGAGTCGGGACTTTAGCTCCTATAATTCACCCCTCCACTTT. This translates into CAWSRDFSSYNSPLHF.

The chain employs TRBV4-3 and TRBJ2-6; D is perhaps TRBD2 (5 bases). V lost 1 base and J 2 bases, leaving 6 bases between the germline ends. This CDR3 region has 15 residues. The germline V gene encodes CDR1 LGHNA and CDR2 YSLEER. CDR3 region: CASSQGGTGANVLTF. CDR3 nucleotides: TGCGCCAGCAGCCAAGGAGGGACTGGGGCCAACGTCCTGACTTTC.

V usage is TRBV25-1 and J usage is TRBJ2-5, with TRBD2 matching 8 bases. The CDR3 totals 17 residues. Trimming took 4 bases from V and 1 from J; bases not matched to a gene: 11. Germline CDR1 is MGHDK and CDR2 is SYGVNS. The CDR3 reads CASSGRLARVFQETQYF. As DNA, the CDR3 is TGTGCCAGCAGTGGAAGACTAGCGAGGGTGTTCCAAGAGACCCAGTACTTC.

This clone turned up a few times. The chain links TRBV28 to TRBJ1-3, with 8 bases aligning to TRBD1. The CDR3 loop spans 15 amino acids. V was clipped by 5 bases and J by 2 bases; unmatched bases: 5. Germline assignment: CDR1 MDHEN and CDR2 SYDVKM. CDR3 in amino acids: CASSIRGLTGNTIYF. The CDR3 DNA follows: TGTGCCAGCAGTATCAGGGGGCTGACTGGAAACACCATATATTTT.

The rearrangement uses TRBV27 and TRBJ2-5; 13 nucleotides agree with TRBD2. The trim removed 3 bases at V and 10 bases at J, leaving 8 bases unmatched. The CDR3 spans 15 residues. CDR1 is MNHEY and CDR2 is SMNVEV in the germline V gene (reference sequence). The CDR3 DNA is TGTGCCAGCAGTTTGGGGACTAGCGGGGAATCTGACCAGTACTTC. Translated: CASSLGTSGESDQYF.

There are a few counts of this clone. CDR3 DNA: TGTGCCAGCAGCCAGACAGGGGGCGGTCAGCCCCAGCATTTT. This encodes CASSQTGGGQPQHF. The V gene is TRBV6-1, the J gene TRBJ1-5, with 10 bases aligning to TRBD1. This CDR3 region has 14 residues. The J segment lost 6 bases and the V segment lost 6 bases, leaving 5 bases of the junction unmatched. Germline CDR1 is MNHNS and CDR2 is SASEGT.

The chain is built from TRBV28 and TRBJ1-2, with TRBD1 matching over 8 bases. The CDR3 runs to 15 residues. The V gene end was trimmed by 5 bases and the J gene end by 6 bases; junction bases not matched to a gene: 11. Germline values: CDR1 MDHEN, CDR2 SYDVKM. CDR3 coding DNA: TGTGCCAGCAGTACTGGACAGGGAGGAATTCATGGCTACACCTTC. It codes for CASSTGQGGIHGYTF.

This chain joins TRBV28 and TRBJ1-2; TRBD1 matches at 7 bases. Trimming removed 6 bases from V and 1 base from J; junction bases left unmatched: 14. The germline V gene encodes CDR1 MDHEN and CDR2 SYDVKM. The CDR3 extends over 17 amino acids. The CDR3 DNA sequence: TGTGCCAGCAGCTCCTTGGGACAGCGTCTAAATAACTATGGCTACACCTTC. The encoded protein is CASSSLGQRLNNYGYTF.

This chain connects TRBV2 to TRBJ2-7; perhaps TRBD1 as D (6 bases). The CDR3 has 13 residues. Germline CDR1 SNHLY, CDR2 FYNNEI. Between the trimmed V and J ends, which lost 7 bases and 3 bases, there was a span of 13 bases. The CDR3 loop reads CASKDSEGYEQYF. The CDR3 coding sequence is TGTGCCAGCAAGGACAGCGAAGGCTACGAGCAGTACTTC.

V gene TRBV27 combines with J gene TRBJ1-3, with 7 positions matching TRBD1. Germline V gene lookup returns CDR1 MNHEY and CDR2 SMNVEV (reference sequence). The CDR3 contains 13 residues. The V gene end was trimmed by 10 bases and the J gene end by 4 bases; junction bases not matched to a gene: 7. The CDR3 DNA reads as TGTGCCACCTCGACAGGGTCCGGAAACACCATATATTTT. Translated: CATSTGSGNTIYF.

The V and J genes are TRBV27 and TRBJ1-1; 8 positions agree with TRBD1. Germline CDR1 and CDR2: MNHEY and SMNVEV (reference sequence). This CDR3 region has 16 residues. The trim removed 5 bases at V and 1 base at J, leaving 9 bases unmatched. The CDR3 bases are TGTGCCAGCAGTCGCCACCGAGGACAGGGGAACACTGAAGCTTTCTTT. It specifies CASSRHRGQGNTEAFF.

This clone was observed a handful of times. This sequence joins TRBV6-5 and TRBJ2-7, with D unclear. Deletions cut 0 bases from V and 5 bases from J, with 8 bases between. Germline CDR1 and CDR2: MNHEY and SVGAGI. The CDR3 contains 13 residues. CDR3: CASSYSFRHEQYF. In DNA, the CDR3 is TGTGCCAGCAGTTACTCGTTCCGTCACGAGCAGTACTTC.

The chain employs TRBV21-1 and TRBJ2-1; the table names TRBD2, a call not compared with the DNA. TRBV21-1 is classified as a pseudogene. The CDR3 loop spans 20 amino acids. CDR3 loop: CASSKVHPPPAGVTADEQFF. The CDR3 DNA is TGTGCCAGCAGCAAAGTTCACCCTCCACCAGCGGGGGTTACGGCGGATGAGCAGTTCTTC.